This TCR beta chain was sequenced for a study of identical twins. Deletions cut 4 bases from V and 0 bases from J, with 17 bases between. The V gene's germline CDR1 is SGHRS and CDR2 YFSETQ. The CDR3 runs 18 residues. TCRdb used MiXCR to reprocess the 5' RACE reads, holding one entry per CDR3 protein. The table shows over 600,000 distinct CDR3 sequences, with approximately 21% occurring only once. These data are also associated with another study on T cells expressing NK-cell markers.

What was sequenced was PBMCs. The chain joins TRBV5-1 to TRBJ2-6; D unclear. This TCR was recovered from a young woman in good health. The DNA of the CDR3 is TGCGCCAGCAGCGTGACGGGTTCCTGGCCCTCTGGGGCCAACGTCCTGACTTTC. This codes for CASSVTGSWPSGANVLTF.